The present T cell receptor (beta chain) was sequenced within a study of Tregs in tolerant kidney transplant recipients. The count of this clone is one. Clones were sequenced by immunoSEQ multiplex PCR, and TCRdb holds only the in-frame ones, with some missing. This sample carries some 74,000 clones, more than 85% of them seen once, and the ten largest clones take 0.34%. The CDR3 consists of 14 residues. CDR1 is WNHNN, CDR2 SYGVQD, per germline (reference sequence). V shed 5 bases and J shed 3 bases, with 14 bases lying between them. Sequencing was performed on Tregs from blood, taken before the transplant. The chain joins TRBV10-1 to TRBJ2-7; D tentatively reads TRBD1 or TRBD2 (5 bases each). The sequence came from a human donor who received a combined kidney and bone marrow transplant. Written as DNA, the CDR3 is TGCGCCAGCAGTACCGGGACGGCAGACTACGAGCAGTACTTC. Translation gives CASSTGTADYEQYF.